Ten or more counts support the clone carrying this T cell receptor (beta chain). Its target is not known. This sample was taken from a study of neurological immune-mediated disorders. Documented time point: longitudinal time-point 1 (baseline). A single record per CDR3 protein comes from TCRdb applying MiXCR to the 5' RACE reads. The sample contains some 37,000 distinct CDR3 sequences, 3% to 3.5% of which appear only once. Study-level points and caveats: While HTLV-1-associated myelopathy showed the greatest TCR clonal expansion, multiple sclerosis showed the least, falling below healthy controls.

Source material: PBMCs. This receptor was obtained from a woman aged 55-70 years with multiple sclerosis.

The CDR3 nucleotides read TGTGCCAGCCATAGTGATGCCGGGGAGCTGTTTTTT. Amino acids: CASHSDAGELFF. The chain carries TRBV19 and TRBJ2-2; D unresolved. Looked up from germline, CDR1 is LNHDA and CDR2 is SQIVND (reference sequence). The CDR3 loop spans 12 amino acids. V lost 9 bases to trimming and J lost 6 bases, with 11 bases between them.